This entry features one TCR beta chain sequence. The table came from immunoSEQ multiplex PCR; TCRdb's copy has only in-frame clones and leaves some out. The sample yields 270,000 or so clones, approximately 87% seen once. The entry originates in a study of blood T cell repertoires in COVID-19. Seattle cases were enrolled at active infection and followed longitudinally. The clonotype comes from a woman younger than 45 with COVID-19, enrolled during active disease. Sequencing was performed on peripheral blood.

CDR3: CASSFPLSNEQFF. DNA for the CDR3: TGTGCCAGCAGTTTCCCCCTCTCCAATGAGCAGTTCTTC. This chain links TRBV12-3 or TRBV12-4 with TRBJ2-1; D is unclear. The germline V and J ends were trimmed by 3 bases and 6 bases, with 9 bases remaining between them. The CDR3 runs 13 residues.